The 13 T cell receptor beta chains presented below share a single source sample, sequenced in a study of cytomegalovirus exposure and HLA in healthy donors (dated by TCRdb to 2017 to 2019). Libraries came from the immunoSEQ multiplex PCR assay. For the multiplex PCR, a mixture combining 60 forward primers for TCR Vbeta segments and 13 reverse primers for TCR Jbeta segments was used. The source is immuneACCESS, and TCRdb retained only in-frame sequences with V and J called. Part of the clones is not carried over; for the studies checked, unresolved V genes explain less than half of this, and the remainder is unexplained. In all, the sample holds fewer than 200,000 clones, and approximately 85% of those were seen once. The ten largest make up around 2.5% of the sample. The sequenced sample was PBMCs. The receptors derive from a man in his thirties or forties in good health and CMV-seropositive.

The chain couples TRBV9 to TRBJ1-2, with D unclear. The CDR3 is made up of 15 amino acids. The V end was cut by 0 bases, the J end by 3 bases, with 12 bases between. Germline V lookup: CDR1 SGDLS, CDR2 YYNGEE. The CDR3 here is CASSVAEGPYYGYTF. The CDR3 bases are TGTGCCAGCAGCGTAGCGGAGGGCCCGTACTATGGCTACACCTTC.

This chain connects TRBV11-2 to TRBJ2-7, with D unclear. Trimming stripped 0 bases from V and 0 bases from J, with 9 bases between. This CDR3 spans 15 amino acids. Per germline, CDR1 SGHAT and CDR2 FQNNGV. CDR3 in DNA: TGTGCCAGCAGCTTAGATAGTAATCCCTCCTACGAGCAGTACTTC. It is translated as CASSLDSNPSYEQYF.

The chain is built from TRBV30 and TRBJ2-1; 8 bases align to TRBD1. The V segment lost 2 bases and the J segment 7 bases; nucleotides outside the gene matches: 10. The germline V gene has CDR1 GTSNPN and CDR2 SVGIG (reference sequence). The CDR3 extends over 15 amino acids. The CDR3 reads CAWSTRGQGSNEQFF. The CDR3 DNA is TGTGCCTGGAGTACTCGAGGACAGGGTTCTAATGAGCAGTTCTTC.

The chain recombines TRBV4-1 with TRBJ1-2, with 8 bases fitting TRBD1. Trimming cost V 4 bases and J 0 bases; bases outside gene matches: 4. The CDR3 loop spans 15 amino acids. Per the germline V gene, CDR1 is MGHRA and CDR2 is YSYEKL. The CDR3 sequence is CASSRGQGPNYGYTF. DNA for the CDR3: TGCGCCAGCAGCCGCGGACAGGGACCTAACTATGGCTACACCTTC.

The chain combines TRBV5-1 with TRBJ2-7; 10 bases are shared with TRBD1. The V and J ends lost 4 bases and 5 bases, in that order; junction bases with no gene match: 3. This CDR3 spans 13 amino acids. Germline CDR1 is SGHRS and CDR2 is YFSETQ. The CDR3 DNA follows: TGCGCCAGCAGCACCGGGACAGGGGACGAGCAGTACTTC. This translates into CASSTGTGDEQYF.

The gene calls are TRBV18 and TRBJ2-1; D might be TRBD1 (6 bases). The CDR3 has 14 residues. V was shortened by 6 bases and J by 5 bases, with 14 bases between the two germline ends. Germline CDR1 is KGHSH and CDR2 is LQKENI. As DNA, the CDR3 is TGTGCCAGCTCCCCTAGTAGGGGGAACAATGAGCAGTTCTTC. This encodes CASSPSRGNNEQFF.

This rearrangement joins TRBV7-2 to TRBJ2-1; maybe TRBD1 (6 bases). V shed 6 bases and J shed 6 bases, with 15 bases lying between them. CDR3 length equals 14 residues. The germline V gene encodes CDR1 SGHTA and CDR2 FQGNSA. The CDR3 DNA reads as TGTGCCAGCAGAGGGCAGGGGAACACCAATGAGCAGTTCTTC. It is translated as CASRGQGNTNEQFF.

The CDR3 nucleotides read TGTGCCAGCAGCCCGGACAGGAGCACCGGGGAGCTGTTTTTT. Translated, it gives CASSPDRSTGELFF. This chain connects TRBV5-4 to TRBJ2-2; 7 nucleotides line up with TRBD1. The CDR3 is 14 amino acids. V shed 4 bases and J 4 bases; nucleotides not matched to a gene: 4. Germline V lookup: CDR1 SGHNT, CDR2 YYREEE (reference sequence).

The rearrangement joins TRBV6-5 to TRBJ2-3; D is ambiguous. The ends were cut back, 2 bases at V and 1 base at J, with 4 bases in the middle. The CDR3 is made up of 13 amino acids. Germline V CDR1 and CDR2: MNHEY, SVGAGI. The CDR3 protein is CASSYPGTDTQYF. In DNA, the CDR3 is TGTGCCAGCAGTTACCCTGGCACAGATACGCAGTATTTT.

The chain carries TRBV29-1 and TRBJ2-7; 7 bases align to TRBD1. CDR3 length equals 12 residues. Germline loops: CDR1 SQVTM, CDR2 ANQGSEA. The ends lost 3 bases at V and 2 bases at J; junction bases unmatched: 1. The CDR3 DNA reads TGCAGCGTTGAGGGGACAGCCTACGAGCAGTACTTC. As protein: CSVEGTAYEQYF.

This CDR3 reads CASSSYPSGRANEQFF. The CDR3 bases are TGTGCCAGTAGTTCCTACCCCAGCGGGAGGGCCAATGAGCAGTTCTTC. The V and J genes are TRBV19 and TRBJ2-1, with TRBD2 matching over 10 bases. V gave up 5 bases and J gave up 6 bases; unmatched junction bases: 10. Germline V lookup: CDR1 LNHDA, CDR2 SQIVND (reference sequence). The CDR3 covers 16 residues.

J is TRBJ2-7 and V is TRBV19, with 7 nucleotides matching TRBD1. The CDR3 length is 15 residues. Losses at the gene ends were 2 bases for V and 3 bases for J; bases not matched to a gene: 7. Germline V CDR1 and CDR2: LNHDA, SQIVND (reference sequence). The CDR3 nucleotides read TGTGCCAGTAGTATATCACAGGGGATCCGCTACGAGCAGTACTTC. Protein sequence: CASSISQGIRYEQYF.

The chain recombines TRBV19 with TRBJ2-1; tentative D call: TRBD2 (6 bases). Between the trimmed V and J ends, which lost 8 bases and 3 bases, there was a span of 17 bases. The germline CDR1 and CDR2 sequences are LNHDA and SQIVND (reference sequence). The CDR3 loop spans 15 amino acids. In DNA, the CDR3 is TGTGCCAGTGGTAAGCGGGCCAACAACTACAATGAGCAGTTCTTC. This gives the protein CASGKRANNYNEQFF.